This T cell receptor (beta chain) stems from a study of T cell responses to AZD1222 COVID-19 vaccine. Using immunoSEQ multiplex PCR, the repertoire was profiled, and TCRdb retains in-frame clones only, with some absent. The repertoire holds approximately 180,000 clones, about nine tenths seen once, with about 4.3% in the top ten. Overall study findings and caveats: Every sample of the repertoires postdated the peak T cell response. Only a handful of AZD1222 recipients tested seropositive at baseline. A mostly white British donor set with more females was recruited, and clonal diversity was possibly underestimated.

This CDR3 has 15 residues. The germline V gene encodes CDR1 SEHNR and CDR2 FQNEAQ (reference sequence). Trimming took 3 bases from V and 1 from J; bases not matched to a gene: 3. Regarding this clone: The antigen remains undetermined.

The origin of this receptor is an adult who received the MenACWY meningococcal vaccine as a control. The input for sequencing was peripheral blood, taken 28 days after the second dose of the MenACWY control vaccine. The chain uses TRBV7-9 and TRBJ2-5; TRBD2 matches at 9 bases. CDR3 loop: CASSFSGLAQETQYF. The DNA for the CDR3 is TGTGCCAGCAGCTTCTCGGGACTAGCCCAAGAGACCCAGTACTTC.